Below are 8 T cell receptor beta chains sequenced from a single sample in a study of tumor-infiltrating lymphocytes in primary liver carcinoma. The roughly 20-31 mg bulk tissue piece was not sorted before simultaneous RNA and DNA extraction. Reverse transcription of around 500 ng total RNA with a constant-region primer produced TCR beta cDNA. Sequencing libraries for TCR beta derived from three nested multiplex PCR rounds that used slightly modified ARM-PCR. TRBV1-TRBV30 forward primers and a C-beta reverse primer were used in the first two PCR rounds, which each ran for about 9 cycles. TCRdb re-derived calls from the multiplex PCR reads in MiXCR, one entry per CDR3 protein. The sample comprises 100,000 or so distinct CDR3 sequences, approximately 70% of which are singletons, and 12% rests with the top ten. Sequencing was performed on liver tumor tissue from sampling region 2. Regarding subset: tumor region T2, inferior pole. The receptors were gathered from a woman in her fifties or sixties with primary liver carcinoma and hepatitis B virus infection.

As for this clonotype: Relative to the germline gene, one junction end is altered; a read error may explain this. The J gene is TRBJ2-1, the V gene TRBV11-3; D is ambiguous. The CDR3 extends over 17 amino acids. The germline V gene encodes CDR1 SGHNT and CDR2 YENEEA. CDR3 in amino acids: CASNLDFGLDVYNEQFF. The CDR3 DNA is TGTGCCAGCAACTTAGATTTTGGCCTAGATGTTTACAATGAGCAGTTCTTC.

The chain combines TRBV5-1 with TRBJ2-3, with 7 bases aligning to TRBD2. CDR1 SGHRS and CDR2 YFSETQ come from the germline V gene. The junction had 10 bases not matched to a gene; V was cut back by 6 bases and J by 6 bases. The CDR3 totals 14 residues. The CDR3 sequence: CASNHSGMSDTQYF. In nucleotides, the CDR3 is TGCGCCAGCAATCACAGCGGGATGTCCGATACGCAGTATTTT.

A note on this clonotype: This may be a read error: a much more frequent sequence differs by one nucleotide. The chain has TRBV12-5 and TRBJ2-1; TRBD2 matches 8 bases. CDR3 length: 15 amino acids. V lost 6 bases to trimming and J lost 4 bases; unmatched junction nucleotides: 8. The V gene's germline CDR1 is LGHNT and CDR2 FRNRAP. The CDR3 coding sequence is TGTGCTAGTGGCCATACTAGCGGCCTATACAATGAGCAGTTCTTC. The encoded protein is CASGHTSGLYNEQFF. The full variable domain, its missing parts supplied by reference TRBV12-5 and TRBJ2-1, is DARVTQTPRHKVTEMGQEVTMRCQPILGHNTVFWYRQTMMQGLELLAYFRNRAPLDDSGMPKDRFSAEMPDATLATLKIQPSEPRDSAVYFCASGHTSGLYNEQFFGPGTRLTVL.

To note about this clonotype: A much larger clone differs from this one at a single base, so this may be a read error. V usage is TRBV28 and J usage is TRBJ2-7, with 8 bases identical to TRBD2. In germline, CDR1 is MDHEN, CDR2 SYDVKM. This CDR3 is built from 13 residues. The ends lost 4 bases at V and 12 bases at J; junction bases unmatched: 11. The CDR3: CASSSLSAGGRYF. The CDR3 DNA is TGTGCCAGCAGTTCTTTGTCTGCGGGGGGTAGGTACTTC.

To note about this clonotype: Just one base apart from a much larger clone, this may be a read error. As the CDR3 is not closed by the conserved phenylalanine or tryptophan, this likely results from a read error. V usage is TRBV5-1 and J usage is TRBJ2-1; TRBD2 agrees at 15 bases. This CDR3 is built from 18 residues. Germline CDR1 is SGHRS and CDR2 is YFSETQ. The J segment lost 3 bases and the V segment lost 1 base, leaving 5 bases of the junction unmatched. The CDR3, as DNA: TGCGCCAGCAGCTTGCGGACTAGCGGGAGGGACATCTACAATGAGCAGTTCTTA. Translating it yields CASSLRTSGRDIYNEQFL.

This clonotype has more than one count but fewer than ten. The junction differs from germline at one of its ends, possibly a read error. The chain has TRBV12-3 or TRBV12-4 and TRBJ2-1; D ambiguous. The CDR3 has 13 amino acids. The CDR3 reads CASSFGQDKEQFF. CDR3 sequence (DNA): TGTGCCAGCAGTTTCGGCCAAGACAAGGAGCAGTTCTTC.

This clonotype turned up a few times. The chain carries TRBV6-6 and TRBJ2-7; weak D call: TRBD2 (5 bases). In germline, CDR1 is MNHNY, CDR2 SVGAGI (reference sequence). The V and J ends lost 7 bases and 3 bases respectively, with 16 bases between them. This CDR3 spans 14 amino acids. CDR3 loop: CASTKAEGVYEQYF. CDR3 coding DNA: TGTGCCAGCACCAAAGCCGAGGGAGTCTACGAGCAGTACTTC.

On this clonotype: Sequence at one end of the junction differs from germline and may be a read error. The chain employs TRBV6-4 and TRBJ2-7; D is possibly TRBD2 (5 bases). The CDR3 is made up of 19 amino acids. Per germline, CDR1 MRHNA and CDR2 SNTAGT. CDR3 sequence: CASSVSIEVGVRIFIEQYF. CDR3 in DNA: TGCGCCAGCAGTGTCTCGATTGAGGTCGGGGTAAGGATCTTCATCGAGCAGTACTTC.